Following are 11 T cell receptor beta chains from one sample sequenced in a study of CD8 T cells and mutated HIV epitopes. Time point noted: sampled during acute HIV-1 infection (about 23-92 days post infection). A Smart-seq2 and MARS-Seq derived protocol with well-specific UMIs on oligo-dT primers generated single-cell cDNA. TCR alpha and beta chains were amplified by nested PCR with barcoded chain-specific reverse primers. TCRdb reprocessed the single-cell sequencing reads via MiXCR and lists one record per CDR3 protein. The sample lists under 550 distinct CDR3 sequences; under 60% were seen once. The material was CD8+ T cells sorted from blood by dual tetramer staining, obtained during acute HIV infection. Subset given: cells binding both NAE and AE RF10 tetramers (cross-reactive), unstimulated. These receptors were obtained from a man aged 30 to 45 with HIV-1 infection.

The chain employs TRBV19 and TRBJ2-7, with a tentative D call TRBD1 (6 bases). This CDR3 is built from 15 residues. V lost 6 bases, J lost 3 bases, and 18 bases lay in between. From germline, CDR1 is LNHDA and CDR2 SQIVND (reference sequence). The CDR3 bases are TGTGCCAGTAGGGTGGTGACAGGCGCCTACTACGAGCAGTACTTC. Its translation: CASRVVTGAYYEQYF.

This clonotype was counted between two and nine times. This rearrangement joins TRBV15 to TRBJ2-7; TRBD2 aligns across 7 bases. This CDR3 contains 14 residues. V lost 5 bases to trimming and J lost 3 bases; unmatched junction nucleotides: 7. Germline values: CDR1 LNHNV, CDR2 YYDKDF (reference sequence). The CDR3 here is CATSSQGGFYEQYF. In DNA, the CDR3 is TGTGCCACCAGCTCCCAGGGAGGGTTCTACGAGCAGTACTTC.

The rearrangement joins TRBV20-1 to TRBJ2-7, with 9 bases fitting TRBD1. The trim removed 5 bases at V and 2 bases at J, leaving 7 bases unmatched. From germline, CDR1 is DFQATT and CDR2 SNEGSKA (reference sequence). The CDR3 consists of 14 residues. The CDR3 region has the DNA TGCAGTGCTGTACAGGGGGCCCCAACCTACGAGCAGTACTTC. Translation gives CSAVQGAPTYEQYF.

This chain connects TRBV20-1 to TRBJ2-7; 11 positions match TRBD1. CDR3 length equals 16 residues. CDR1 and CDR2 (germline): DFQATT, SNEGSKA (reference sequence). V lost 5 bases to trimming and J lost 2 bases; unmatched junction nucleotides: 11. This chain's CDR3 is CSAPGTGGQATYEQYF. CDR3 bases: TGCAGTGCTCCCGGGACAGGGGGACAGGCAACCTACGAGCAGTACTTC.

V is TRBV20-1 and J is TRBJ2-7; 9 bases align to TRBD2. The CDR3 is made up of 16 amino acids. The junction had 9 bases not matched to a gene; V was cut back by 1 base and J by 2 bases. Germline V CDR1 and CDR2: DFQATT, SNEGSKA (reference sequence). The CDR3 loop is CSARVPSGAATYEQYF. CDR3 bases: TGCAGTGCTAGAGTGCCTAGCGGGGCAGCTACCTACGAGCAGTACTTC.

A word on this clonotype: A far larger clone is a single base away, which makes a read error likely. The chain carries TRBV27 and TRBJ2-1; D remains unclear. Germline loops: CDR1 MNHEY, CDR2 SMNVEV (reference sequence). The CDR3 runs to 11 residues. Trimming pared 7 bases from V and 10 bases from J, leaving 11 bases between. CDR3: CASTGIGEQFF. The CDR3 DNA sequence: TGTGCCAGCACCGGAATTGGCGAGCAGTTCTTC.

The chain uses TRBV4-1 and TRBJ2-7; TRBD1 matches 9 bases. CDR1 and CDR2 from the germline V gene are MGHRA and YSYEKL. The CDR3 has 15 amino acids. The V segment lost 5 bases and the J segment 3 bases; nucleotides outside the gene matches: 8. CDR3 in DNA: TGCGCCAGCAGCGAAACAGGGACAGGGATCTACGAGCAGTACTTC. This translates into CASSETGTGIYEQYF.

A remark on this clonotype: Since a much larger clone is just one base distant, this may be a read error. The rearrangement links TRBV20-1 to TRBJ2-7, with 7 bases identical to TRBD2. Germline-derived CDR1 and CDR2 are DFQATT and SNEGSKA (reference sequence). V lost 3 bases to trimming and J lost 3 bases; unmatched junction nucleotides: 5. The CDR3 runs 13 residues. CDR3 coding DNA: TGCAGTGCTAGCGGCCGGGACTACTACGAGCAGTACTTC. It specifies CSASGRDYYEQYF.

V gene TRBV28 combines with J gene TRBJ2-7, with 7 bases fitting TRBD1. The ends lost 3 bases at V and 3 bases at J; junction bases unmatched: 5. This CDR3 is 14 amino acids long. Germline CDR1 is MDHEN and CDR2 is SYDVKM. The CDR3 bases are TGTGCCAGCAGTTTGGTGACAGGGATCTACGAGCAGTACTTC. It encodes CASSLVTGIYEQYF.

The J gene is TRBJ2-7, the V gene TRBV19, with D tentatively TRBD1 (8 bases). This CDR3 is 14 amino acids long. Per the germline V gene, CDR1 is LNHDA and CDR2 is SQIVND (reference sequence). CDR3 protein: CAARGGQATYEQYF. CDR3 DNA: TGTGCTGCGAGGGGGGGACAGGCAACCTACGAGCAGTACTTC. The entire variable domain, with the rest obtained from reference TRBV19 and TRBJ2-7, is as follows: DGGITQSPKYLFRKEGQNVTLSCEQNLNHDAMYWYRQDPGQGLRLIYYSQIVNDFQKGDIAEGYSVSREKKESFPLTVTSAQKNPTAFYLCAARGGQATYEQYFGPGTRLTVT.

This chain's CDR3 is CSGSSTGIGEQYF. The CDR3 bases are TGCAGTGGCTCCAGCACCGGAATTGGCGAGCAGTACTTC. V is TRBV20-1 and J is TRBJ2-7; no clear D gene. Germline CDR1 is DFQATT and CDR2 is SNEGSKA (reference sequence). The V gene lost 7 bases and the J gene lost 6 bases, with 19 bases spanning the gap. The CDR3 is 13 amino acids.